This T cell receptor (beta chain) was sequenced during a study of neurological immune-mediated disorders. Findings and limits, study-wide: The multiple sclerosis repertoire cluster showed no association with any clinical or MRI feature. The authors stated that larger cohorts are needed.

The CDR3 is 16 amino acids. Deletions cut 1 base from V and 1 base from J, with 11 bases between. CDR1 is KGHSH and CDR2 is LQKENI in the germline V gene. This clonotype was counted many times. What it binds is not known. The making of cDNA relied on 5'RACE with 10-nucleotide random UMIs. TCRdb re-derived calls from the 5' RACE reads in MiXCR, one entry per CDR3 protein. The sample records over 60,000 distinct CDR3 sequences, roughly 4.8% being singletons. The chain couples TRBV18 to TRBJ2-1; no reliable D call. The clonotype originates from a woman aged 25 to 45 with multiple sclerosis. What was sequenced was PBMCs. CDR3 amino acids: CASSPLPGRSYNEQFF. The CDR3 DNA sequence: TGTGCCAGCTCACCACTCCCGGGTAGGTCCTACAATGAGCAGTTCTTC.